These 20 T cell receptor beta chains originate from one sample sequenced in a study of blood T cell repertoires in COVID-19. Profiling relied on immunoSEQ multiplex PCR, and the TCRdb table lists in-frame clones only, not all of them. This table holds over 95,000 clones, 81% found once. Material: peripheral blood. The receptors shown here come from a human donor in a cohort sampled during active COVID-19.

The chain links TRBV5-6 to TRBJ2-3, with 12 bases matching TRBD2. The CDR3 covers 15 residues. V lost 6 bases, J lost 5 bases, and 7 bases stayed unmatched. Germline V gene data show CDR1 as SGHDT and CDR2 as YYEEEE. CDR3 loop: CASTRLAGDKDTQYF. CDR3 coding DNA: TGTGCCAGCACCCGACTAGCGGGAGACAAAGATACGCAGTATTTT. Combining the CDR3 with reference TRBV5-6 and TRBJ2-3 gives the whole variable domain DAGVTQSPTHLIKTRGQQVTLRCSPKSGHDTVSWYQQALGQGPQFIFQYYEEEERQRGNFPDRFSGHQFPNYSSELNVNALLLGDSALYLCASTRLAGDKDTQYFGPGTRLTVL.

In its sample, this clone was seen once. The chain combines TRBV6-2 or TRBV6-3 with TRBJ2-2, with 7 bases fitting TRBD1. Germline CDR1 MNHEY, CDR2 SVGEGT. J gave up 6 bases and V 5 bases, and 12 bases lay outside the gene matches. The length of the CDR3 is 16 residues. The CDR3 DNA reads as TGTGCCAGCAGTACCAGACAGGGATCTAAGGCCGGGGAGCTGTTTTTT. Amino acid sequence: CASSTRQGSKAGELFF.

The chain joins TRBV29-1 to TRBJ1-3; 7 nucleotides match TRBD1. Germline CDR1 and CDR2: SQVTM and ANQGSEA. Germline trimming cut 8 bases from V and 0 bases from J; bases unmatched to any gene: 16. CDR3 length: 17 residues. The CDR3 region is CSLFTQGQQLSGNTIYF. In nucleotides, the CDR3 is TGCAGCCTATTTACTCAGGGACAGCAACTCTCTGGAAACACCATATATTTT.

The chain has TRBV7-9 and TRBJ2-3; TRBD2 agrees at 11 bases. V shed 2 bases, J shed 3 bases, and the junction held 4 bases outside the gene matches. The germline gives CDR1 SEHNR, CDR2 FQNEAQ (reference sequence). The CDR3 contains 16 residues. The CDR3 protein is CASSLSTSGNTDTQYF. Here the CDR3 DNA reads TGTGCCAGCAGCTTATCGACTAGCGGGAATACAGATACGCAGTATTTT.

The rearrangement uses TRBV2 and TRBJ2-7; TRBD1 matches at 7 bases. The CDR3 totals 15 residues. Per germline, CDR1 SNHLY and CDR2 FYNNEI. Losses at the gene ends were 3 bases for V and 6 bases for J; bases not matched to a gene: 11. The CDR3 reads CASSDITGTEREQYF. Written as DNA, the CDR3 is TGTGCCAGCAGTGATATAACAGGGACAGAGCGCGAGCAGTACTTC.

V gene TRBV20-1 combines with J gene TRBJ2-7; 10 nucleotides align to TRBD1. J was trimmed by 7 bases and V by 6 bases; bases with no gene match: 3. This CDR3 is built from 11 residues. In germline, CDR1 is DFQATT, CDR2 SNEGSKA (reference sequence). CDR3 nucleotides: TGCAGTGCATCGGACAGGGGGGAGCAGTACTTC. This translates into CSASDRGEQYF.

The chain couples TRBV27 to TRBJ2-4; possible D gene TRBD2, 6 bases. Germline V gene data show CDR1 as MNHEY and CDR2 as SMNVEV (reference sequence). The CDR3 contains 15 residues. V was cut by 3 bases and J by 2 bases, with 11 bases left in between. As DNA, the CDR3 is TGTGCCAGCAGTTTGGGGGGTAACACCAAAAACATTCAGTACTTC. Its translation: CASSLGGNTKNIQYF.

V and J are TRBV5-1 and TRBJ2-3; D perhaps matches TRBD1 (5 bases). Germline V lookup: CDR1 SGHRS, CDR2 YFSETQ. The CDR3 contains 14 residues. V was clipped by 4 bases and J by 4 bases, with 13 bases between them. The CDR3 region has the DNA TGCGCCAGCAGCAGGGGAAACCTCCCAGATACGCAGTATTTT. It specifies CASSRGNLPDTQYF.

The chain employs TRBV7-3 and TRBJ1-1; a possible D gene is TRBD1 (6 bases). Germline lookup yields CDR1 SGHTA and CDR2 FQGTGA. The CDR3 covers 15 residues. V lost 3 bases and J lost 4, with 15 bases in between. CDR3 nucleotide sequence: TGTGCCAGCAGCTTGGGTTCAGGGGTGAGCACTGAAGCTTTCTTT. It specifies CASSLGSGVSTEAFF. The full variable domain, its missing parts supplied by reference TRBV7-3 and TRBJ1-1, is GAGVSQTPSNKVTEKGKYVELRCDPISGHTALYWYRQSLGQGPEFLIYFQGTGAADDSGLPNDRFFAVRPEGSVSTLKIQRTERGDSAVYLCASSLGSGVSTEAFFGQGTRLTVV.

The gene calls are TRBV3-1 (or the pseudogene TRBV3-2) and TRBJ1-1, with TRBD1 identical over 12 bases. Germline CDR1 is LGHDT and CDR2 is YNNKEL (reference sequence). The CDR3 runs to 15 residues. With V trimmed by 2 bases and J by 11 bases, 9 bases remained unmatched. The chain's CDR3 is CASSQPGTGGRLAFF. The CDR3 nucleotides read TGTGCCAGCAGCCAACCCGGGACAGGGGGCCGTTTGGCTTTCTTT.

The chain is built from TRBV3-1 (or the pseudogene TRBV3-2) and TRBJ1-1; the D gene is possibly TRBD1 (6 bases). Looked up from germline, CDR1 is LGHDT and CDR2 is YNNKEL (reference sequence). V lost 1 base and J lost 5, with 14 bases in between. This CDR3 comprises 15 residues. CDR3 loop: CASSQGFTGSTEAFF. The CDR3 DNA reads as TGTGCCAGCAGCCAAGGTTTTACAGGGAGTACTGAAGCTTTCTTT.

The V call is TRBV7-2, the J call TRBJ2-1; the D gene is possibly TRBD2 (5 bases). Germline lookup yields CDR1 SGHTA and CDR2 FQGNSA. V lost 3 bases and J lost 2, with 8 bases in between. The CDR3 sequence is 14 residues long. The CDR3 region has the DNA TGTGCCAGCAGCTTTAACGGGGCCTACAATGAGCAGTTCTTC. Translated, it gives CASSFNGAYNEQFF.

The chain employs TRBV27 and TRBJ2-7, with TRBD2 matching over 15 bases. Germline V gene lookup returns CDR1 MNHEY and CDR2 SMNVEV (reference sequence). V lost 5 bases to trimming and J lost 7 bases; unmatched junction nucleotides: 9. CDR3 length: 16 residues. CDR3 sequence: CASSPRTSGRGGEQYF. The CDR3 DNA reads TGTGCCAGCAGTCCCCGGACTAGCGGGAGGGGTGGAGAGCAGTACTTC.

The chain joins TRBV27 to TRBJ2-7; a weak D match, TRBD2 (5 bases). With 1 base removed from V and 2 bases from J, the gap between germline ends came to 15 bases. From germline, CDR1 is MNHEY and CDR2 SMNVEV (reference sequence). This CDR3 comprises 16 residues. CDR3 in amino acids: CASSLFIGDLTYEQYF. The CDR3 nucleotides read TGTGCCAGCAGTTTATTTATCGGGGATTTAACCTACGAGCAGTACTTC.

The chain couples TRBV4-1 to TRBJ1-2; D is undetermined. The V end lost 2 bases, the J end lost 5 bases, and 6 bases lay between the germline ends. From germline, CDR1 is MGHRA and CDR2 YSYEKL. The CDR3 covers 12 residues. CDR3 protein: CASSQSGYGYTF. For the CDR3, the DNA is TGCGCCAGCAGCCAATCCGGGTATGGCTACACCTTC.

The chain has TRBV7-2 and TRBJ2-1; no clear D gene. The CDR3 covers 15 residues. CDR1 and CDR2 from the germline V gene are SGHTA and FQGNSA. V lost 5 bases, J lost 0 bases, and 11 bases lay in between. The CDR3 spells CASSQGVLSYNEQFF. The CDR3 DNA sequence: TGTGCCAGCAGCCAAGGAGTCCTCTCCTACAATGAGCAGTTCTTC.

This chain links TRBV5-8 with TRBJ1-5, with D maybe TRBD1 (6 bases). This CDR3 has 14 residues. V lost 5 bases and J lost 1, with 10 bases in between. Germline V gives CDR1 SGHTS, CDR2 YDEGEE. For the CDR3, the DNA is TGTGCCAGCAGGATACAGGGAAGCAATCAGCCCCAGCATTTT. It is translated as CASRIQGSNQPQHF. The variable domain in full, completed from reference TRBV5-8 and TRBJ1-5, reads EAGVTQSPTHLIKTRGQQATLRCSPISGHTSVYWYQQALGLGLQFLLWYDEGEERNRGNFPPRFSGRQFPNYSSELNVNALELEDSALYLCASRIQGSNQPQHFGDGTRLSIL.

Written as DNA, the CDR3 is TGTGCCAGCAGATCGGACCCCGGGAGGGAGCTGTTTTTT. Amino acids: CASRSDPGRELFF. The chain recombines TRBV5-5 with TRBJ2-2; perhaps TRBD2 as D (5 bases). CDR1 is SGHKS, CDR2 YYEKEE, per germline (reference sequence). V was trimmed by 5 bases and J by 9 bases, leaving 14 bases between them. The CDR3 covers 13 residues.

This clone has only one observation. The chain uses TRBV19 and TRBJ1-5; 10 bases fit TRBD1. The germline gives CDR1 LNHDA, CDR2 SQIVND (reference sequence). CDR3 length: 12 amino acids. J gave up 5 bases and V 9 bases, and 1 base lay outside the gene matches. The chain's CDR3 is CASGTGDQPQHF. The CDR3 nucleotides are TGTGCCAGCGGGACAGGGGATCAGCCCCAGCATTTT.

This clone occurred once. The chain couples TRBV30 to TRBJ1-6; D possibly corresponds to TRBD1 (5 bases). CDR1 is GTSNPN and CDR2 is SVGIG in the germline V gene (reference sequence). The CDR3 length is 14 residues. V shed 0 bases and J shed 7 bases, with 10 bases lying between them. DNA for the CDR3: TGTGCCTGGAGTGTCCACACAGGAAATTCACCCCTCCACTTT. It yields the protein CAWSVHTGNSPLHF.